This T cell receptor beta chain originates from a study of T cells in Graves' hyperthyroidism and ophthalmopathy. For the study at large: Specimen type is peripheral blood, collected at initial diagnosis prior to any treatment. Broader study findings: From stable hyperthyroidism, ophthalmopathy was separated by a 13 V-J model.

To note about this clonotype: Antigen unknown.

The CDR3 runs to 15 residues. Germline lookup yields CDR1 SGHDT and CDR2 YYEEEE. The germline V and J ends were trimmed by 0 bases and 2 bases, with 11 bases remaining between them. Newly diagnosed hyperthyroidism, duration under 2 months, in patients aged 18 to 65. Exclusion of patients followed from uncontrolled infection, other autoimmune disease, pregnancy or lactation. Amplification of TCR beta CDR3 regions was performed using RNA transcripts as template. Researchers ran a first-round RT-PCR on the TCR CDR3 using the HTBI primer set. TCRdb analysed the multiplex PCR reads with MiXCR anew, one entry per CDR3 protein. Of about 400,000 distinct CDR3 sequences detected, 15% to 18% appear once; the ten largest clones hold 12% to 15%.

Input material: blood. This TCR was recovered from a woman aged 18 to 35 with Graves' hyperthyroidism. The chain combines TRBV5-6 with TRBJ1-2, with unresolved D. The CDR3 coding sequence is TGTGCCAGCAGCTTGGAGTTGAGGTCCAACTATGGCTACACCTTC. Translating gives CASSLELRSNYGYTF.